The sequence of this T cell receptor beta chain was determined in a study of liver allograft versus peripheral blood T cells. Overall study: Transplanted livers held T cell receptor repertoires, and these were compared with repertoires in recipients' peripheral blood.

Germline CDR1 DFQATT, CDR2 SNEGSKA (reference sequence). After removal of 6 bases from V and 3 bases from J, the junction contained 13 bases not matched to a gene. The CDR3 runs to 15 residues. TCRdb re-derived calls from the reads in MiXCR, one entry per CDR3 protein. The table has over 7,000 distinct CDR3 sequences, 15% to 20% seen once; the top ten hold 4.6%. This clonotype was recorded many times. Its antigen is unidentified. Study-level points and caveats: Intragraft T cell receptor repertoires of liver allografts were reported to differ from peripheral blood repertoires.

The TCR was taken from a human patient who had a liver transplant. A subset of T cells may come from the graft donor. The V and J genes are TRBV20-1 and TRBJ2-7; 8 nucleotides match TRBD2. The CDR3 nucleotides are TGCAGTGCGCGCCCATTAGCGGGAAGTCGCTACGAGCAGTACTTC. Protein sequence: CSARPLAGSRYEQYF.